The 32 T cell receptor beta chains reported below all come from one sample, sequenced in a study of blood T cell repertoires in COVID-19. Method: immunoSEQ multiplex PCR; TCRdb's copy keeps in-frame clones and lacks some. Seen here are 40,000 to 60,000 clones, 70% to 90% observed once, and the top ten hold 5.9%. The specimen sequenced was peripheral blood. Receptor source: an older woman with acute or convalescent COVID-19.

This chain links TRBV21-1 with TRBJ1-2. TRBV21-1 is flagged as a pseudogene. The length of the CDR3 is 16 residues. The CDR3 region is CASTKSPGNKSYGYTF. The CDR3 nucleotides read TGTGCCAGCACCAAAAGTCCCGGGAACAAGAGCTATGGCTACACCTTC.

This clone was recorded a few times. The V and J genes are TRBV4-2 and TRBJ2-5; 10 nucleotides agree with TRBD1. Germline trimming cut 2 bases from V and 5 bases from J; bases unmatched to any gene: 8. This CDR3 is built from 16 residues. The germline V gene encodes CDR1 LGHNA and CDR2 YNFKEQ. The CDR3: CASSQTAGQGMETQYF. CDR3 DNA sequence: TGTGCCAGCAGCCAAACCGCGGGACAGGGGATGGAGACCCAGTACTTC.

The chain uses TRBV5-1 and TRBJ2-7, with TRBD2 matching over 16 bases. J gave up 4 bases and V 5 bases, and 9 bases lay outside the gene matches. The germline CDR1 and CDR2 sequences are SGHRS and YFSETQ. The CDR3 totals 17 residues. CDR3 bases: TGCGCCAGCAGGGGGGGACTAGCGGGAGGGCCTTCGTACGAGCAGTACTTC. Its protein is CASRGGLAGGPSYEQYF. Based on the CDR3 plus reference TRBV5-1 and TRBJ2-7, the full variable domain is KAGVTQTPRYLIKTRGQQVTLSCSPISGHRSVSWYQQTPGQGLQFLFEYFSETQRNKGNFPGRFSGRQFSNSRSEMNVSTLELGDSALYLCASRGGLAGGPSYEQYFGPGTRLTVT.

This clone was detected once. This chain uses TRBV14 with TRBJ1-1; possible D gene TRBD1, 5 bases. Germline V gene sequence: CDR1 SGHDN, CDR2 FVKESK. Trimming removed 1 base from V and 10 bases from J, with 13 bases in between. The CDR3 is 13 residues long. CDR3 amino acids: CASSQVKGIRAFF. The CDR3, as DNA: TGTGCCAGCAGCCAAGTGAAGGGGATAAGAGCTTTCTTT.

V usage is TRBV19 and J usage is TRBJ2-1, with unresolved D. The CDR3 is 15 amino acids. The V and J ends lost 3 bases and 0 bases respectively, with 9 bases between them. Germline V gene sequence: CDR1 LNHDA, CDR2 SQIVND (reference sequence). The DNA of the CDR3 is TGTGCCAGTAGTATGGTTCGGAGCTCCTACAATGAGCAGTTCTTC. It yields the protein CASSMVRSSYNEQFF.

V usage is TRBV7-3 and J usage is TRBJ1-6, with TRBD1 matching over 7 bases. The CDR3 runs to 16 residues. The V segment lost 2 bases and the J segment 8 bases; nucleotides outside the gene matches: 9. CDR1 is SGHTA, CDR2 FQGTGA, per germline. CDR3 sequence: CASSLQGRGNDSPLHF. CDR3 in DNA: TGTGCCAGCAGCTTACAGGGCAGGGGGAATGATTCACCCCTCCACTTT.

The chain uses TRBV6-5 and TRBJ1-2; tentatively, D is TRBD1 (5 bases). In germline, CDR1 is MNHEY, CDR2 SVGAGI. Trimming took off 7 bases at V and 8 bases at J, with 23 bases between the two ends. This CDR3 is 15 amino acids long. The CDR3 DNA follows: TGTGCCAGCATCTTGGGGGACTCACCTAGAGGGGGCTACACCTTC. Amino acid sequence: CASILGDSPRGGYTF.

This chain uses TRBV7-9 with TRBJ2-7; D is perhaps TRBD1 (6 bases). Germline assignment: CDR1 SEHNR and CDR2 FQNEAQ (reference sequence). The CDR3 is 12 residues long. The V and J ends lost 2 bases and 7 bases respectively, with 9 bases between them. The CDR3 sequence is CASSLTGFEQYF. As DNA, the CDR3 is TGTGCCAGCAGCTTAACAGGGTTTGAGCAGTACTTC.

This chain links TRBV18 with TRBJ2-2; D call uncertain. Germline CDR1 reads KGHSH; CDR2 reads LQKENI. CDR3 size: 15 residues. V was trimmed by 5 bases and J by 0 bases, leaving 10 bases between them. The DNA for the CDR3 is TGTGCCAGCTCAGCGACACCGGCGAACACCGGGGAGCTGTTTTTT. Amino acid sequence: CASSATPANTGELFF.

This clone was picked up one time. The V call is TRBV3-1 (or the pseudogene TRBV3-2), the J call TRBJ1-1; D remains ambiguous. CDR3 length equals 14 residues. The ends were cut back, 1 base at V and 6 bases at J, with 12 bases in the middle. Germline CDR1 reads LGHDT; CDR2 reads YNNKEL (reference sequence). The CDR3 here is CASSQGIGRAEAFF. In nucleotides, the CDR3 is TGTGCCAGCAGCCAAGGTATCGGGAGAGCTGAAGCTTTCTTT.

The chain recombines TRBV9 with TRBJ1-2, with 11 bases aligning to TRBD1. The length of the CDR3 is 15 residues. The V and J ends lost 2 bases and 3 bases, in that order; junction bases with no gene match: 3. In germline, CDR1 is SGDLS, CDR2 YYNGEE. As DNA, the CDR3 is TGTGCCAGCAGCGTCGGACAGGGGGCGGACTATGGCTACACCTTC. Its protein is CASSVGQGADYGYTF.

The gene calls are TRBV27 and TRBJ2-1; perhaps TRBD2 as D (6 bases). This CDR3 is built from 14 residues. Germline CDR1 is MNHEY and CDR2 is SMNVEV (reference sequence). The ends were cut back, 4 bases at V and 7 bases at J, with 14 bases in the middle. In DNA form, the CDR3 reads TGTGCCAGCAGTTCGTTCGGGGGTGGAAATGAGCAGTTCTTC. Protein product: CASSSFGGGNEQFF.

This clone was seen once. The chain couples TRBV12-3 or TRBV12-4 to TRBJ2-3, with 8 nucleotides matching TRBD1. The CDR3 sequence is 13 residues long. Trimming cost V 4 bases and J 6 bases; bases outside gene matches: 3. DNA of the CDR3: TGTGCCAGCAGTTCTCAGGGGGCGGATACGCAGTATTTT. This translates into CASSSQGADTQYF.

This rearrangement joins TRBV7-2 to TRBJ2-4; D possibly corresponds to TRBD2 (6 bases). CDR1 is SGHTA, CDR2 FQGNSA, per germline. Between the trimmed V and J ends, which lost 5 bases and 5 bases, there was a span of 13 bases. The CDR3 sequence is 14 residues long. The CDR3 DNA reads as TGTGCCAGCAGCCCCGCGGGATCCCAAAACATTCAGTACTTC. It encodes CASSPAGSQNIQYF.

The chain combines TRBV15 with TRBJ2-5; D ambiguous. V was pared by 0 bases and J by 3 bases, with 11 bases between. The germline V gene encodes CDR1 LNHNV and CDR2 YYDKDF (reference sequence). The CDR3 runs 15 residues. The CDR3, as DNA: TGTGCCACCAGCAGAGATCCTCACTTAAAAGAGACCCAGTACTTC. This codes for CATSRDPHLKETQYF.

This rearrangement joins TRBV6-6 to TRBJ1-5; 7 bases line up with TRBD1. This CDR3 has 14 residues. With V trimmed by 4 bases and J by 2 bases, 2 bases remained unmatched. Germline V gives CDR1 MNHNY, CDR2 SVGAGI (reference sequence). The CDR3 DNA follows: TGTGCCAGCAGTTTTGGACAGGGCAATCAGCCCCAGCATTTT. It translates to CASSFGQGNQPQHF.

V is TRBV5-6 and J is TRBJ1-2; TRBD1 agrees at 7 bases. CDR3 length equals 15 residues. CDR1 and CDR2 from the germline V gene are SGHDT and YYEEEE. V lost 1 base, J lost 4 bases, and 7 bases stayed unmatched. CDR3 nucleotide sequence: TGTGCCAGCAGCTTGTATACAGGGGTTGGCTATGGCTACACCTTC. As protein: CASSLYTGVGYGYTF. Drawing the rest from reference TRBV5-6 and TRBJ1-2, the complete variable domain is DAGVTQSPTHLIKTRGQQVTLRCSPKSGHDTVSWYQQALGQGPQFIFQYYEEEERQRGNFPDRFSGHQFPNYSSELNVNALLLGDSALYLCASSLYTGVGYGYTFGSGTRLTVV.

The chain employs TRBV15 and TRBJ1-1; the D is unclear. CDR1 and CDR2 (germline): LNHNV, YYDKDF (reference sequence). The CDR3 runs 14 residues. With 0 bases removed from V and 6 bases from J, the gap between germline ends came to 11 bases. CDR3 sequence: CATSRDSRYAEAFF. CDR3 sequence (DNA): TGTGCCACCAGCAGAGATTCCCGGTACGCTGAAGCTTTCTTT.

This rearrangement joins TRBV7-9 to TRBJ1-1; D unresolved. The CDR3 totals 15 residues. V shed 5 bases and J shed 1 base, with 14 bases lying between them. Germline CDR1 is SEHNR and CDR2 is FQNEAQ (reference sequence). In nucleotides, the CDR3 is TGTGCCAGCAGCGCAAGCTCGGGTGCGAACACTGAAGCTTTCTTT. Translated: CASSASSGANTEAFF.

The chain has TRBV19 and TRBJ2-3; TRBD1 is a possible D gene (5 bases). V was trimmed by 3 bases and J by 3 bases, leaving 7 bases between them. Germline assignment: CDR1 LNHDA and CDR2 SQIVND (reference sequence). The length of the CDR3 is 13 residues. The CDR3 loop is CASSISGTDTQYF. The CDR3 region has the DNA TGTGCCAGTAGTATTTCAGGGACAGATACGCAGTATTTT.

The CDR3 region has the DNA TGTGCCAGCAGCTCTGCGACAGTCTACGAGCAGTACTTC. Protein: CASSSATVYEQYF. The chain is built from TRBV7-9 and TRBJ2-7; weak D call: TRBD1 (5 bases). Trimming stripped 4 bases from V and 3 bases from J, with 10 bases between. Germline CDR1 reads SEHNR; CDR2 reads FQNEAQ (reference sequence). The CDR3 loop spans 13 amino acids.

The chain recombines TRBV29-1 with TRBJ2-1; TRBD2 agrees at 8 bases. This CDR3 is 12 amino acids long. The V segment lost 2 bases and the J segment 13 bases; nucleotides outside the gene matches: 7. CDR1 is SQVTM, CDR2 ANQGSEA, per germline. The DNA of the CDR3 is TGCAGCGTTGAATGGGCGGGGGGCGCCCAGTTCTTC. This encodes CSVEWAGGAQFF.

The rearrangement joins TRBV19 to TRBJ1-4, with D possibly being TRBD1 (6 bases). CDR1 is LNHDA, CDR2 SQIVND, per germline (reference sequence). Trimming took 5 bases from V and 0 from J, leaving 16 bases between them. The CDR3 runs 17 residues. The CDR3 bases are TGTGCCAGTAGTCCGGGGGGGCACAGACCAACTAATGAAAAACTGTTTTTT. Its translation: CASSPGGHRPTNEKLFF. Looking up the rest from reference TRBV19 and TRBJ1-4 gives the full variable domain: DGGITQSPKYLFRKEGQNVTLSCEQNLNHDAMYWYRQDPGQGLRLIYYSQIVNDFQKGDIAEGYSVSREKKESFPLTVTSAQKNPTAFYLCASSPGGHRPTNEKLFFGSGTQLSVL.

This clone was seen just once. The genes are TRBV11-3 and TRBJ2-2, with no clear D. Trimming stripped 3 bases from V and 8 bases from J, with 10 bases between. Germline CDR1 SGHNT, CDR2 YENEEA. This CDR3 contains 13 residues. CDR3 residues: CASSLGPLGELFF. For the CDR3, the DNA is TGTGCCAGCAGCTTGGGCCCCCTAGGGGAGCTGTTTTTT.

The V gene is TRBV5-1, the J gene TRBJ2-5; a possible D gene is TRBD2 (5 bases). V dropped 6 bases and J dropped 5 bases, with 11 bases sitting between them. Germline V gene data show CDR1 as SGHRS and CDR2 as YFSETQ. The CDR3 extends over 12 amino acids. CDR3 region: CASMRDSETQYF. The CDR3, as DNA: TGCGCCAGCATGAGGGATTCGGAGACCCAGTACTTC.

The genes are TRBV7-2 and TRBJ1-3, with 7 positions matching TRBD1. The germline gives CDR1 SGHTA, CDR2 FQGNSA. V gave up 2 bases and J gave up 0 bases; unmatched junction bases: 13. The CDR3 totals 19 residues. CDR3 sequence (DNA): TGTGCCAGCAGCTTAACCCGGGACAGCGCCCACTACTCTGGAAACACCATATATTTT. It specifies CASSLTRDSAHYSGNTIYF.

This chain links TRBV19 with TRBJ1-1, with D unclear. This CDR3 has 14 amino acids. Trimming took off 7 bases at V and 10 bases at J, with 22 bases between the two ends. Germline CDR1 is LNHDA and CDR2 is SQIVND (reference sequence). Here the CDR3 reads CASNSGENAIGAFF. CDR3 coding DNA: TGTGCCAGTAATAGCGGTGAGAACGCGATTGGAGCTTTCTTT.

The gene calls are TRBV7-2 and TRBJ1-2; 7 nucleotides match TRBD1. The CDR3 spans 14 residues. In germline, CDR1 is SGHTA, CDR2 FQGNSA. V lost 4 bases, J lost 4 bases, and 6 bases stayed unmatched. DNA of the CDR3: TGTGCCAGCAGCTCGGACAGGCGGGTCTATGGCTACACCTTC. It is translated as CASSSDRRVYGYTF.

The J gene is TRBJ2-1, the V gene TRBV9; TRBD2 aligns across 9 bases. CDR1 is SGDLS, CDR2 YYNGEE, per germline. This CDR3 comprises 15 residues. Trimming cost V 3 bases and J 4 bases; bases outside gene matches: 5. The CDR3 sequence is CASSGGTSSYNEQFF. DNA of the CDR3: TGTGCCAGCAGCGGAGGGACTAGCAGTTACAATGAGCAGTTCTTC.

The chain combines TRBV7-9 with TRBJ1-2, with unresolved D. CDR3 size: 13 residues. Germline V lookup: CDR1 SEHNR, CDR2 FQNEAQ (reference sequence). V was clipped by 5 bases and J by 2 bases, with 9 bases between them. This CDR3 is CASSTDTNYGYTF. CDR3 sequence (DNA): TGTGCCAGCAGCACAGACACGAACTATGGCTACACCTTC.

The gene calls are TRBV5-1 and TRBJ2-7; possible D gene TRBD1, 6 bases. The CDR3 runs to 13 residues. Germline V gene data show CDR1 as SGHRS and CDR2 as YFSETQ. V lost 4 bases to trimming and J lost 4 bases, with 12 bases between them. The chain's CDR3 is CASSPSQGYEQYF. DNA of the CDR3: TGCGCCAGCAGCCCCTCTCAGGGGTACGAGCAGTACTTC.

This chain uses TRBV3-1 (or the pseudogene TRBV3-2) with TRBJ2-1; TRBD1 agrees at 9 bases. The CDR3 spans 15 residues. Looked up from germline, CDR1 is LGHDT and CDR2 is YNNKEL (reference sequence). V shed 3 bases and J 5 bases; nucleotides not matched to a gene: 5. DNA for the CDR3: TGTGCCAGCAGCCAGACCGGGACAGGGCACAATGAGCAGTTCTTC. It is translated as CASSQTGTGHNEQFF.